One and the same sample provided the 25 T cell receptor beta chains below, sequenced in a study of cytomegalovirus exposure and HLA in healthy donors. A multiplex PCR was run with 60 Vbeta primers and 13 Jbeta primers. Data came from immunoSEQ multiplex PCR; TCRdb stores just in-frame clones and leaves some out. The sample yields roughly 170,000 clones, around four fifths seen once. The source material was PBMCs. These receptor sequences come from a girl aged 5 to 17 in good health and CMV-seropositive.

V and J are TRBV4-2 and TRBJ2-7; the match to TRBD1 covers 7 bases. This CDR3 is built from 13 residues. V lost 2 bases to trimming and J lost 7 bases; unmatched junction nucleotides: 5. Germline assignment: CDR1 LGHNA and CDR2 YNFKEQ. This CDR3 reads CASSQRQGYEQYF. In nucleotides, the CDR3 is TGTGCCAGCAGCCAACGACAGGGTTATGAGCAGTACTTC.

V is TRBV5-1 and J is TRBJ2-5; 11 bases match TRBD2. The CDR3 has 16 amino acids. With 5 bases clipped from V and 5 bases from J, the junction kept 11 bases outside the gene matches. From germline, CDR1 is SGHRS and CDR2 YFSETQ. The CDR3 DNA reads TGCGCCAGCAGTTCTAGCGGGGGGACGTCCCAGGAGACCCAGTACTTC. It yields the protein CASSSSGGTSQETQYF.

The V and J genes are TRBV27 and TRBJ1-2; TRBD1 is a possible D gene (5 bases). Trimming cost V 8 bases and J 1 base, with 11 bases left between them. The CDR3 loop spans 13 amino acids. CDR1 is MNHEY, CDR2 SMNVEV, per germline (reference sequence). The CDR3 spells CASGTPYNYGYTF. The CDR3 bases are TGTGCCAGCGGGACTCCTTATAACTATGGCTACACCTTC.

CDR3: CASRMTGDRYGYTF. In DNA form, the CDR3 reads TGCGCCAGCAGAATGACAGGTGACCGCTATGGCTACACCTTC. The chain employs TRBV5-1 and TRBJ1-2, with D possibly TRBD1 on 6 matching bases. Germline CDR1 is SGHRS and CDR2 is YFSETQ. This CDR3 spans 14 amino acids. Trimming stripped 5 bases from V and 4 bases from J, with 15 bases between. The full variable domain, completed using reference TRBV5-1 and TRBJ1-2, is KAGVTQTPRYLIKTRGQQVTLSCSPISGHRSVSWYQQTPGQGLQFLFEYFSETQRNKGNFPGRFSGRQFSNSRSEMNVSTLELGDSALYLCASRMTGDRYGYTFGSGTRLTVV.

This chain joins TRBV19 and TRBJ2-5, with a tentative D call TRBD1 (6 bases). In germline, CDR1 is LNHDA, CDR2 SQIVND (reference sequence). V lost 7 bases and J lost 0, with 12 bases in between. This CDR3 spans 14 amino acids. The CDR3 reads CASNTGGYQETQYF. Here the CDR3 DNA reads TGTGCCAGTAACACTGGGGGCTACCAAGAGACCCAGTACTTC.

This clone has just one count. The chain couples TRBV6-6 to TRBJ1-5; TRBD1 agrees at 8 bases. Germline V gives CDR1 MNHNY, CDR2 SVGAGI (reference sequence). The CDR3 runs to 15 residues. Trimming took 6 bases from V and 2 from J; bases not matched to a gene: 6. CDR3 protein: CASSRQGAGNQPQHF. The CDR3 nucleotides are TGTGCCAGCAGCCGGCAGGGGGCAGGCAATCAGCCCCAGCATTTT.

The chain uses TRBV28 and TRBJ1-2; unclear D gene. The CDR3 length is 11 residues. The ends were cut back, 2 bases at V and 4 bases at J, with 2 bases in the middle. Germline-derived CDR1 and CDR2 are MDHEN and SYDVKM. The CDR3 DNA reads TGTGCCAGCAGTTTACTCTATGGCTACACCTTC. Translating gives CASSLLYGYTF.

In the case of this clone: Sequence at one end of the junction differs from germline and may be a read error. The rearrangement links TRBV7-7 to TRBJ2-1; D might be TRBD2 (6 bases). This CDR3 has 14 residues. Germline V CDR1 and CDR2: SSHAT, FNYEAQ (reference sequence). Here the CDR3 DNA reads TGTGCTAGCAGCCTGGGCGGGGTCGACAATGAGCAGTTCTTC. It specifies CASSLGGVDNEQFF.

The chain joins TRBV18 to TRBJ1-4; no reliable D call. The germline CDR1 and CDR2 sequences are KGHSH and LQKENI. This CDR3 is 12 amino acids long. V was trimmed by 1 base and J by 8 bases, leaving 5 bases between them. The CDR3 DNA follows: TGTGCCAGCTCACCACAGCGGGAAAAACTGTTTTTT. Protein product: CASSPQREKLFF. The full variable domain, its missing parts supplied by reference TRBV18 and TRBJ1-4, is NAGVMQNPRHLVRRRGQEARLRCSPMKGHSHVYWYRQLPEEGLKFMVYLQKENIIDESGMPKERFSAEFPKEGPSILRIQQVVRGDSAAYFCASSPQREKLFFGSGTQLSVL.

This chain connects TRBV9 to TRBJ2-3; 8 positions agree with TRBD2. This CDR3 spans 14 amino acids. Germline V lookup: CDR1 SGDLS, CDR2 YYNGEE. With 0 bases clipped from V and 5 bases from J, the junction kept 2 bases outside the gene matches. CDR3 residues: CASSVAGGGDTQYF. CDR3 DNA: TGTGCCAGCAGCGTAGCGGGGGGGGGAGATACGCAGTATTTT.

The CDR3 loop is CASSVEATNSYEQYF. In nucleotides, the CDR3 is TGTGCCAGCAGCGTAGAGGCCACTAACTCCTACGAGCAGTACTTC. The rearrangement links TRBV9 to TRBJ2-5; D not resolved. The tail of the sequence fits TRBJ2-7 better, so the J call may be wrong. Germline CDR1 SGDLS, CDR2 YYNGEE. The CDR3 is 15 residues long.

This chain uses TRBV7-2 with TRBJ2-5; TRBD1 matches at 7 bases. There are 15 residues in the CDR3. The germline V gene encodes CDR1 SGHTA and CDR2 FQGNSA. V trimming: 5 bases; J trimming: 4 bases; junction bases outside the gene matches: 10. The CDR3 DNA is TGTGCCAGCAGCGTCCGACAGGGTGGGAGAGAGACCCAGTACTTC. This sequence encodes CASSVRQGGRETQYF. The whole variable domain, remainder taken from reference TRBV7-2 and TRBJ2-5, is GAGVSQSPSNKVTEKGKDVELRCDPISGHTALYWYRQSLGQGLEFLIYFQGNSAPDKSGLPSDRFSAERTGGSVSTLTIQRTQQEDSAVYLCASSVRQGGRETQYFGPGTRLLVL.

This chain links TRBV11-2 with TRBJ2-5, with a weak D call TRBD2 (6 bases). V was pared by 5 bases and J by 7 bases, with 17 bases between. This CDR3 has 14 amino acids. Germline lookup yields CDR1 SGHAT and CDR2 FQNNGV. The CDR3 here is CASSAPSTRRTQYF. The CDR3 DNA follows: TGTGCCAGCAGCGCCCCCTCGACTAGAAGGACCCAGTACTTC.

The CDR3 coding sequence is TGCGCCAGCGGGCAGGGGCTAGACCAAGAGACCCAGTACTTC. Translation: CASGQGLDQETQYF. The chain combines TRBV23-1 with TRBJ2-5, with a weak D call TRBD1 (6 bases). TRBV23-1 is classed as an ORF, of uncertain function. The CDR3 is 14 residues long. The V end lost 8 bases, the J end lost 0 bases, and 13 bases lay between the germline ends.

The chain carries TRBV19 and TRBJ2-3; 8 bases map to TRBD1. Germline CDR1 and CDR2: LNHDA and SQIVND (reference sequence). V was clipped by 3 bases and J by 3 bases; unmatched bases: 5. This CDR3 comprises 15 residues. The CDR3 DNA is TGTGCCAGTAGTATGGTAACAGGGGGAACAGATACGCAGTATTTT. This translates into CASSMVTGGTDTQYF.

This clone has a handful of counts. For the CDR3, the DNA is TGTGCCAGTAGTATGGGCGGGGGGGCCTACAATGAGCAGTTCTTC. Its translation: CASSMGGGAYNEQFF. J is TRBJ2-1 and V is TRBV19; TRBD2 aligns across 9 bases. The J segment lost 2 bases and the V segment lost 3 bases, leaving 2 bases of the junction unmatched. Germline V lookup: CDR1 LNHDA, CDR2 SQIVND (reference sequence). The CDR3 is 15 residues long.

This chain joins TRBV13 and TRBJ2-3; possible D gene TRBD1, 5 bases. V dropped 2 bases and J dropped 4 bases, with 7 bases sitting between them. Germline loops: CDR1 PRHDT, CDR2 FYEKMQ (reference sequence). This CDR3 is 13 amino acids long. CDR3 residues: CASSLQGSDTQYF. As DNA, the CDR3 is TGTGCCAGCAGCTTACAGGGCTCAGATACGCAGTATTTT.

The chain carries TRBV19 and TRBJ1-1; D is possibly TRBD1 (5 bases). The CDR3 is 16 residues long. The V end lost 3 bases, the J end lost 0 bases, and 14 bases lay between the germline ends. Germline V gene sequence: CDR1 LNHDA, CDR2 SQIVND (reference sequence). The CDR3 here is CASSIYRGGMNTEAFF. Here the CDR3 DNA reads TGTGCCAGTAGTATCTATAGGGGAGGGATGAACACTGAAGCTTTCTTT.

V usage is TRBV29-1 and J usage is TRBJ1-2, with D maybe TRBD1 (5 bases). The CDR3 consists of 15 residues. The V gene lost 4 bases and the J gene lost 7 bases, with 22 bases spanning the gap. Germline V gene lookup returns CDR1 SQVTM and CDR2 ANQGSEA. This chain's CDR3 is CSVVHHGHPLSGYTF. The CDR3 coding sequence is TGCAGCGTTGTCCACCATGGACATCCTCTGAGTGGCTACACCTTC.

The rearrangement joins TRBV5-4 to TRBJ2-1, with D maybe TRBD1 (7 bases). The CDR3 sequence is 16 residues long. The germline V gene has CDR1 SGHNT and CDR2 YYREEE (reference sequence). The germline V and J ends were trimmed by 4 bases and 4 bases, with 18 bases remaining between them. CDR3 loop: CASSATGEARYNEQFF. CDR3 DNA: TGTGCCAGCAGCGCTACAGGGGAGGCTAGGTACAATGAGCAGTTCTTC.

The chain couples TRBV5-1 to TRBJ2-2; maybe TRBD2 (6 bases). The CDR3 runs to 14 residues. The V end lost 4 bases, the J end lost 4 bases, and 11 bases lay between the germline ends. Looked up from germline, CDR1 is SGHRS and CDR2 is YFSETQ. The CDR3 region has the DNA TGCGCCAGCAGCGTTGGGACTGTCACCGGGGAGCTGTTTTTT. Translation: CASSVGTVTGELFF.

V and J are TRBV2 and TRBJ1-1, with TRBD1 matching 8 bases. There are 15 residues in the CDR3. The J segment lost 1 base and the V segment lost 5 bases, leaving 6 bases of the junction unmatched. Germline CDR1 reads SNHLY; CDR2 reads FYNNEI. The CDR3 DNA sequence: TGTGCCAGCAGTACGAGCGGACAGGGGAACACTGAAGCTTTCTTT. It codes for CASSTSGQGNTEAFF.

The chain joins TRBV7-9 to TRBJ1-1; perhaps TRBD1 as D (5 bases). CDR3 length equals 14 residues. V was clipped by 5 bases and J by 4 bases, with 14 bases between them. Germline lookup yields CDR1 SEHNR and CDR2 FQNEAQ (reference sequence). This chain's CDR3 is CASSGISGFTEAFF. The DNA for the CDR3 is TGTGCCAGCAGCGGAATTTCAGGGTTCACTGAAGCTTTCTTT.

This clone occurred a few times. The chain is built from TRBV7-9 and TRBJ1-2; D possibly corresponds to TRBD1 (6 bases). Trimming stripped 5 bases from V and 6 bases from J, with 22 bases between. Per the germline V gene, CDR1 is SEHNR and CDR2 is FQNEAQ (reference sequence). There are 16 residues in the CDR3. CDR3 bases: TGTGCCAGCAGCCCCAGGAGGCAGGGGCTCGTTGATGGCTACACCTTC. It codes for CASSPRRQGLVDGYTF.

The chain employs TRBV4-1 and TRBJ2-1, with 9 nucleotides matching TRBD2. Germline assignment: CDR1 MGHRA and CDR2 YSYEKL. The CDR3 contains 17 residues. V dropped 0 bases and J dropped 8; count of bases not matched to a gene: 11. CDR3 DNA sequence: TGCGCCAGCAGCCAAGATAGACGCGGGGGGGCCTGGGATGAGCAGTTCTTC. This encodes CASSQDRRGGAWDEQFF.